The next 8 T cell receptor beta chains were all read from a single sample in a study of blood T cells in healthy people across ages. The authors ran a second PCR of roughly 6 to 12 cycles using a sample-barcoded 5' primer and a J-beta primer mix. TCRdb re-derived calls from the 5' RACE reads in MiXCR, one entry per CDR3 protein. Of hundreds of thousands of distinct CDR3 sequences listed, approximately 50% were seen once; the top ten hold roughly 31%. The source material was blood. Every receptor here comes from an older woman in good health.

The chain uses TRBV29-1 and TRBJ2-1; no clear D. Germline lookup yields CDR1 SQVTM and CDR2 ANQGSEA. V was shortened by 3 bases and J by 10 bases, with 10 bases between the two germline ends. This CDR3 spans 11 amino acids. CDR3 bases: TGCAGCGTTGATCTGGGCTACGAGCAGTTCTTC. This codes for CSVDLGYEQFF.

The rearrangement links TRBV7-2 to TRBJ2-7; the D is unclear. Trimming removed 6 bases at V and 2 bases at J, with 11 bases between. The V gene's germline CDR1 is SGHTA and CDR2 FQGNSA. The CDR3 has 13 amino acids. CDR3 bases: TGTGCCAGCAGTTTGCAAAGAACCTACGAGCAGTACTTC. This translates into CASSLQRTYEQYF.

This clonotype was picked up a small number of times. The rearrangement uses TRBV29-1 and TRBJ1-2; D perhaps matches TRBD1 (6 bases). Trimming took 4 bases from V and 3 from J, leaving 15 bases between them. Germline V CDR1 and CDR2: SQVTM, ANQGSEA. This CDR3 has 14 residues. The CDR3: CSVVPGGGYYGYTF. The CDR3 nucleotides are TGCAGCGTTGTCCCCGGGGGCGGGTACTATGGCTACACCTTC.

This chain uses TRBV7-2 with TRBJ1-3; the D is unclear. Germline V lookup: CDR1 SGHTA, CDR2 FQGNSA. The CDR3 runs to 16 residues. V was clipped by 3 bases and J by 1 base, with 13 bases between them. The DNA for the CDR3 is TGTGCCAGCAGCTTTAAGAGTAACCCTTCTGGAAACACCATATATTTT. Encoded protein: CASSFKSNPSGNTIYF.

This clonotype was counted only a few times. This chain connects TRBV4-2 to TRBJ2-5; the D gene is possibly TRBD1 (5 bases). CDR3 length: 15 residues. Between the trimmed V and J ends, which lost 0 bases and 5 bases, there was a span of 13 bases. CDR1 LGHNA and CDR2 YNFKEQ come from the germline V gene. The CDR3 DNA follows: TGTGCCAGCAGCCAAGAACCCAGGGTGGCGGAGACCCAGTACTTC. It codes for CASSQEPRVAETQYF.

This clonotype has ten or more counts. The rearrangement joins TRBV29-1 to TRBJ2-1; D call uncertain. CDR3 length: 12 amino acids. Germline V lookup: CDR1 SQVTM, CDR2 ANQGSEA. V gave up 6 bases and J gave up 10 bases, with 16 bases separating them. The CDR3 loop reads CSVEPHGYEQFF. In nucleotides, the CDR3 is TGCAGCGTAGAACCTCACGGTTACGAGCAGTTCTTC.

For the CDR3, the DNA is TGCGCCAGCAGCCCAACCGGGACAGGGCAACGATTCTACAATGAGCAGTTCTTC. This sequence encodes CASSPTGTGQRFYNEQFF. This chain connects TRBV5-1 to TRBJ2-1; 9 nucleotides align to TRBD1. CDR1 and CDR2 (germline): SGHRS, YFSETQ. V dropped 4 bases and J dropped 3; count of bases not matched to a gene: 14. This CDR3 has 18 residues.

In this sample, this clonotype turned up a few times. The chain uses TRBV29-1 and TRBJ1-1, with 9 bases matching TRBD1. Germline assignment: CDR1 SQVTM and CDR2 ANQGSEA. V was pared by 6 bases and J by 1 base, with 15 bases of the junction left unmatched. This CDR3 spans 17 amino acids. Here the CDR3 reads CSVTNVQGATSNTEAFF. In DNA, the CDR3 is TGCAGCGTCACCAACGTACAGGGGGCTACGTCGAACACTGAAGCTTTCTTT.